Below, 8 T cell receptor beta chains from the same sample are listed, as sequenced in a study of blood T cell repertoires in COVID-19. The repertoire was sequenced with immunoSEQ multiplex PCR; TCRdb's copy has only in-frame clones and lacks some. Of about 180,000 clones listed, 60% to 80% were seen once; the top ten hold approximately 15%. Material: PBMCs or T cells enriched from blood (not recorded which). The receptors were gathered from a man between 60 and 70 years old who had been exposed to COVID-19.

The sample holds a few counts of this clone. The CDR3: CASSSRGGPQETQYF. The CDR3 DNA reads TGCGCCAGCAGCTCCAGAGGGGGACCTCAAGAGACCCAGTACTTC. The V and J genes are TRBV5-1 and TRBJ2-5; maybe TRBD1 (6 bases). Germline CDR1 and CDR2: SGHRS and YFSETQ. CDR3 length: 15 amino acids. The V end was cut by 3 bases, the J end by 2 bases, with 14 bases between. The variable domain in full, with the rest retrieved from reference TRBV5-1 and TRBJ2-5, is KAGVTQTPRYLIKTRGQQVTLSCSPISGHRSVSWYQQTPGQGLQFLFEYFSETQRNKGNFPGRFSGRQFSNSRSEMNVSTLELGDSALYLCASSSRGGPQETQYFGPGTRLLVL.

A single count supports this clone. This chain uses TRBV21-1 with TRBJ1-1; the table names TRBD1, a call not compared with the DNA. TRBV21-1 is listed as a pseudogene. This CDR3 is built from 13 residues. The CDR3 DNA reads TGTGCCAGCAGGACAGGGGTGAACACTGAAGCTTTCTTT. This sequence encodes CASRTGVNTEAFF.

A few counts support this clone. The genes are TRBV7-2 and TRBJ2-1; TRBD2 aligns across 15 bases. The CDR3 length is 19 residues. V lost 0 bases and J lost 5; bases outside the gene matches: 8. Germline CDR1 is SGHTA and CDR2 is FQGNSA. The CDR3 protein is CASSLAGLAGGPRDNEQFF. CDR3 nucleotide sequence: TGTGCCAGCAGCTTAGCTGGACTAGCGGGAGGGCCCCGGGACAATGAGCAGTTCTTC.

This chain links TRBV28 with TRBJ2-2; 8 nucleotides agree with TRBD1. Germline V gene lookup returns CDR1 MDHEN and CDR2 SYDVKM. The CDR3 is made up of 16 amino acids. The junction had 10 bases not matched to a gene; V was cut back by 5 bases and J by 5 bases. CDR3 sequence (DNA): TGTGCCAGCAGTCGAAATCGACAGGGGCGTACCGGGGAGCTGTTTTTT. Residues: CASSRNRQGRTGELFF.

In its sample, this clone was seen once. V and J are TRBV19 and TRBJ2-5; 10 bases line up with TRBD1. Germline CDR1 and CDR2: LNHDA and SQIVND (reference sequence). CDR3 size: 13 residues. J gave up 5 bases and V 9 bases, and 6 bases lay outside the gene matches. The CDR3 sequence is CASHGQGGETQYF. DNA for the CDR3: TGTGCCAGCCACGGACAGGGGGGGGAGACCCAGTACTTC.

The chain employs TRBV6-5 and TRBJ1-6; D is unresolved. The germline V gene has CDR1 MNHEY and CDR2 SVGAGI. The CDR3 is 11 amino acids. Trimming removed 8 bases at V and 10 bases at J, with 9 bases between. The CDR3 nucleotides are TGTGCCAGCCAGTATTCCTCACCCCTCCACTTT. Translating gives CASQYSSPLHF.

The chain employs TRBV29-1 and TRBJ1-1, with no clear D. CDR3 length: 12 residues. Germline CDR1 and CDR2: SQVTM and ANQGSEA. V lost 7 bases and J lost 4, with 13 bases in between. The DNA of the CDR3 is TGCAGCGGACGCGCGGCGGCCACTGAAGCTTTCTTT. Amino acid sequence: CSGRAAATEAFF.

The gene calls are TRBV29-1 and TRBJ1-2; 12 bases are a match to TRBD1. The CDR3 covers 14 residues. The germline V gene encodes CDR1 SQVTM and CDR2 ANQGSEA. Unmatched junction bases numbered 7, after V lost 3 bases and J lost 8 bases. This CDR3 is CSVDERDRGRGYTF. The CDR3, as DNA: TGCAGCGTTGATGAAAGGGACAGGGGGCGAGGCTACACCTTC.